This T cell receptor beta chain was obtained from a study of OX40 agonist ivuxolimab in advanced cancers. V lost 4 bases, J lost 6 bases, and 7 bases lay in between. The CDR3 extends over 11 amino acids. Germline V CDR1 and CDR2: GTSNPN, SVGIG (reference sequence). Peripheral blood came from all dose cohorts at three timepoints. Study conclusions and caveats: CD8+ T cells were the subset that, on average, had more expanded clones than CD4+.

About this clone: Antigen: not known.

TCRdb keeps only in-frame clones here, not all; method: immunoSEQ multiplex PCR. This table holds around 90,000 clones, more than 75% found once. The sequence came from an adult with an advanced solid tumor such as melanoma, head and neck, liver or kidney cancer. Sample: CD4+ or CD8+ T cells sorted from blood, taken in a trial of the OX40 agonist ivuxolimab. The chain combines TRBV30 with TRBJ2-1; maybe TRBD2 (6 bases). This CDR3 reads CAWTGSNEQFF. The CDR3 coding sequence is TGTGCCTGGACCGGGAGCAATGAGCAGTTCTTC.